The TCR beta chain under discussion was sequenced for a study of neurological immune-mediated disorders. Study background: Relapsing-remitting disease was seen in about 90% of the roughly 35 multiple sclerosis patients, and secondary progressive disease was seen in 3.

This clonotype came up many times. What it recognizes is unknown. The unsorted libraries originated from 2 million PBMCs that had been stored at -80 C. Findings and caveats of the study: Phylogenetic grouping assigned the repertoires of 18 of 34 multiple sclerosis patients to a single cluster of related CDR3 sequences. This cluster may be a repertoire-level signature.

By 5'RACE with 10-nucleotide random UMIs, the cDNA was made. TCRdb fed the 5' RACE reads into MiXCR, producing one record per CDR3 protein. The table lists tens of thousands of distinct CDR3 sequences, roughly 3.8% of them singletons. The CDR3 extends over 13 amino acids. Per the germline V gene, CDR1 is MNHNS and CDR2 is SASEGT. V lost 2 bases, J lost 3 bases, and 5 bases lay in between. The clonotype was recovered from a man aged 55 to 70 with multiple sclerosis. The specimen was PBMCs. The genes are TRBV6-1 and TRBJ1-5; D is uncertain. CDR3 DNA: TGTGCCAGCAGTGAACAGGTCAATCAGCCCCAGCATTTT. This sequence encodes CASSEQVNQPQHF.